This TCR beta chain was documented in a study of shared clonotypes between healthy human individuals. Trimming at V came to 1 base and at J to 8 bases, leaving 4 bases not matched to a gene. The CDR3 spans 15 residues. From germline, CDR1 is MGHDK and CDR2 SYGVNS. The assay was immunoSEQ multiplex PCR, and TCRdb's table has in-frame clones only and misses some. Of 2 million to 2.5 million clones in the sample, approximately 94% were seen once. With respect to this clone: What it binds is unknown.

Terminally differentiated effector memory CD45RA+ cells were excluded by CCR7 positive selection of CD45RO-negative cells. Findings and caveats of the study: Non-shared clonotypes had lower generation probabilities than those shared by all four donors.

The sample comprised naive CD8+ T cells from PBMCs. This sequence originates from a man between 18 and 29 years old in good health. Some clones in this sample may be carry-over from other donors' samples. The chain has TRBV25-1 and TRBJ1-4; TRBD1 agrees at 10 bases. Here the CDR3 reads CASSEWGTGAEKLFF. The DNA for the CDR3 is TGTGCCAGCAGTGAATGGGGGACAGGGGCCGAAAAACTGTTTTTT.